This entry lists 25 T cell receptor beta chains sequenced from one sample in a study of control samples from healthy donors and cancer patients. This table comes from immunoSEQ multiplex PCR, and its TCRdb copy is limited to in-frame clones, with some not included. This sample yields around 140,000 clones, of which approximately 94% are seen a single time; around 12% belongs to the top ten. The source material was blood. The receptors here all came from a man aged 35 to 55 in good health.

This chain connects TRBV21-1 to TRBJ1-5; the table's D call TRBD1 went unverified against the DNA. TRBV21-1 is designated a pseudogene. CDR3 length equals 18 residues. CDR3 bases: TGTGCCAGCAGCAATTCCCGGGACAGTGGATATAGCAATCAGCCCCAGCATTTT. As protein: CASSNSRDSGYSNQPQHF.

The CDR3 sequence is CASSFLRMGEKLFF. In nucleotides, the CDR3 is TGTGCCAGCAGTTTCCTCCGGATGGGCGAAAAACTGTTTTTT. The chain has TRBV6-5 and TRBJ1-4; D is uncertain. Trimming removed 4 bases at V and 8 bases at J, with 14 bases between. Germline CDR1 is MNHEY and CDR2 is SVGAGI. The CDR3 length is 14 residues.

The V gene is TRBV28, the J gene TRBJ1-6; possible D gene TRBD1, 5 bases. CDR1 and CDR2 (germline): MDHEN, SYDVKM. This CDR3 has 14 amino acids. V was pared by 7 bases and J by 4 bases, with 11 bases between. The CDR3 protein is CASNFPGYNSPLHF. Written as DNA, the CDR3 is TGTGCCAGCAACTTTCCAGGGTATAATTCACCCCTCCACTTT.

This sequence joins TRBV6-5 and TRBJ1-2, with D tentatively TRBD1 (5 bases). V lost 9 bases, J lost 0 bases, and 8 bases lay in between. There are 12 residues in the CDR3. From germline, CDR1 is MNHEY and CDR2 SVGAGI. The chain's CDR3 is CASGGANYGYTF. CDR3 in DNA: TGTGCCAGTGGGGGGGCTAACTATGGCTACACCTTC.

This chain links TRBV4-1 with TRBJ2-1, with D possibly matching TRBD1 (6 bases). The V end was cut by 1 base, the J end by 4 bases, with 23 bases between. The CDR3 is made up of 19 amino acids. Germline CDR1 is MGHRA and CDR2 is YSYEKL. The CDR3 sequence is CASSQGPDVGRQDYNEQFF. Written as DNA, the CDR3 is TGCGCCAGCAGCCAAGGCCCAGATGTGGGACGACAGGATTACAATGAGCAGTTCTTC.

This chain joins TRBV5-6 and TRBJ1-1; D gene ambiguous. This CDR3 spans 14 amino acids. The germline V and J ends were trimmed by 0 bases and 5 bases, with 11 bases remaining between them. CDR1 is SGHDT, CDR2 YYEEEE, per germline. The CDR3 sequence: CASSLVSGRTEAFF. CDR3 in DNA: TGTGCCAGCAGCTTGGTTTCAGGTAGAACTGAAGCTTTCTTT.

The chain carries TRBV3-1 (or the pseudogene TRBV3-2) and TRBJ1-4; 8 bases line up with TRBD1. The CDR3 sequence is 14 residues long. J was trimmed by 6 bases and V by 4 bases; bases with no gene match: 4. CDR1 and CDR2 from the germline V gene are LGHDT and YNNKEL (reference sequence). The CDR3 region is CASSPRTGYEKLFF. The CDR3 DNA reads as TGTGCCAGCAGCCCGCGGACAGGGTATGAAAAACTGTTTTTT.

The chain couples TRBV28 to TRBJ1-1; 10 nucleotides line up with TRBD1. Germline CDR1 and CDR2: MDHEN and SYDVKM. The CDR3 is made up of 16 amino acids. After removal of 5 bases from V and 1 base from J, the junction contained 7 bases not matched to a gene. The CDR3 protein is CASSPLGQGGNTEAFF. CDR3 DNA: TGTGCCAGCAGTCCGCTAGGACAGGGGGGGAACACTGAAGCTTTCTTT.

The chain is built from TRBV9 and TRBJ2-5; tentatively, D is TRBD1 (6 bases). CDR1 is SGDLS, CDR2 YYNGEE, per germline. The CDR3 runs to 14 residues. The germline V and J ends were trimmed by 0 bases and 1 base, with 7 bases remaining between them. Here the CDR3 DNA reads TGTGCCAGCAGCGTAGGGGGGCCCCAAGAGACCCAGTACTTC. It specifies CASSVGGPQETQYF.

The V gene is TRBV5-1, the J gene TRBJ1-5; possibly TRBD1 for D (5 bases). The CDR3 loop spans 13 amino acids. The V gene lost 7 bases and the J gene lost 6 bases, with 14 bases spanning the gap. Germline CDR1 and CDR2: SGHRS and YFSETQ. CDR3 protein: CASSPEGTQPQHF. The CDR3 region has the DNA TGCGCCAGCTCCCCAGAAGGGACTCAGCCCCAGCATTTT.

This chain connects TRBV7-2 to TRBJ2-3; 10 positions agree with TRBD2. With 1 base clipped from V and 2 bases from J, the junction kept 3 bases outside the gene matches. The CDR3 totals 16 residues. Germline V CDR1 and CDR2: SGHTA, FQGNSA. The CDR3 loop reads CASSLGGLAVTDTQYF. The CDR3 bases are TGTGCCAGCAGCTTAGGCGGACTAGCGGTCACAGATACGCAGTATTTT.

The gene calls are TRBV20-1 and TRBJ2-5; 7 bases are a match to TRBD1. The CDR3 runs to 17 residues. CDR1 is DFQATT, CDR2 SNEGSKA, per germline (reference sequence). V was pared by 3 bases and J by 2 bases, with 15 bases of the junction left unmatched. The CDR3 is CSASGLQGTVEQETQYF. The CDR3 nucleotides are TGCAGTGCTAGTGGGTTACAGGGGACGGTAGAGCAAGAGACCCAGTACTTC.

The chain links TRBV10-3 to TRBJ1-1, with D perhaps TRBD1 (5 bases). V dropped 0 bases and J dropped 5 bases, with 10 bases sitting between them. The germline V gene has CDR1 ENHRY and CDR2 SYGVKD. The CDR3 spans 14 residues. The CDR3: CAISESGGVTEAFF. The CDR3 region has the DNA TGTGCCATCAGTGAGTCCGGGGGGGTTACTGAAGCTTTCTTT.

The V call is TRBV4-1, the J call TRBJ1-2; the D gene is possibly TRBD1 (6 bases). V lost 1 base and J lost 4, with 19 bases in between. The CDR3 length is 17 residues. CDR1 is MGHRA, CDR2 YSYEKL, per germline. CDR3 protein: CASSQVWDTRRVYGYTF. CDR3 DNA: TGCGCCAGCAGCCAAGTTTGGGACACCCGAAGAGTCTATGGCTACACCTTC.

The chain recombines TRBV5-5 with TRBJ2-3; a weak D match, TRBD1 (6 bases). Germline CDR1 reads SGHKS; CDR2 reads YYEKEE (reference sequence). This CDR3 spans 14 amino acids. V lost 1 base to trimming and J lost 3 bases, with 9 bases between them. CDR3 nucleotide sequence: TGTGCCAGCAGCTTGAGCACAGGGACAGATACGCAGTATTTT. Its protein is CASSLSTGTDTQYF.

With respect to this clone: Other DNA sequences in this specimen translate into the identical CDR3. For the CDR3, the DNA is TGTGCCAGCAGTTCGAGGTGGGGCACAGATACGCAGTATTTT. This gives the protein CASSSRWGTDTQYF. This chain joins TRBV27 and TRBJ2-3; no definite D call. Per the germline V gene, CDR1 is MNHEY and CDR2 is SMNVEV (reference sequence). The CDR3 runs 14 residues. With 4 bases removed from V and 1 base from J, the gap between germline ends came to 9 bases.

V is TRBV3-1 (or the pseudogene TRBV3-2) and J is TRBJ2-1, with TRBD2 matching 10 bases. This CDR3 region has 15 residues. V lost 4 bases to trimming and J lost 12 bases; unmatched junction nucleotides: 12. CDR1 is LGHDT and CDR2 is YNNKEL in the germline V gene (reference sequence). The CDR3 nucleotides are TGTGCCAGCAGCCCCGCTCCCCTAGCGGGAGTAGGGCAGTTCTTC. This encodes CASSPAPLAGVGQFF.

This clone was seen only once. This CDR3 is CASSQETSSGNTIYF. Written as DNA, the CDR3 is TGTGCCAGCAGCCAAGAGACGTCCTCTGGAAACACCATATATTTT. The chain employs TRBV4-2 and TRBJ1-3; no reliable D call. The length of the CDR3 is 15 residues. V was cut by 0 bases and J by 0 bases, with 6 bases left in between. The germline V gene has CDR1 LGHNA and CDR2 YNFKEQ.

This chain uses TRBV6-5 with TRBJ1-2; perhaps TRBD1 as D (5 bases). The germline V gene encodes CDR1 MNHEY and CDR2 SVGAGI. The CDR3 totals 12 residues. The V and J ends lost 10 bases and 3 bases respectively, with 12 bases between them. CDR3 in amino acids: CATLGVYYGYTF. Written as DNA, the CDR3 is TGTGCCACCTTAGGGGTTTACTATGGCTACACCTTC.

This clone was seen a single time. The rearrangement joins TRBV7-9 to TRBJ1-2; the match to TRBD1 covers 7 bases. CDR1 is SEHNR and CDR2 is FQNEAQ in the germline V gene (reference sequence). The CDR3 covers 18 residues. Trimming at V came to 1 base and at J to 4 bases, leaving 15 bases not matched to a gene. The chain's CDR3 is CASSLGHPDRVGTYGYTF. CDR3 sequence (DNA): TGTGCCAGCAGCTTAGGGCACCCCGACAGGGTTGGGACCTATGGCTACACCTTC.

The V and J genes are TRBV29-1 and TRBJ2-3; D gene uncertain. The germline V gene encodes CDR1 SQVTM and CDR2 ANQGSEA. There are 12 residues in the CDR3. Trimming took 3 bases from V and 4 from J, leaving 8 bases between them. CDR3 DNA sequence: TGCAGCGTTGACGTTGCCCCAGATACGCAGTATTTT. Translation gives CSVDVAPDTQYF.

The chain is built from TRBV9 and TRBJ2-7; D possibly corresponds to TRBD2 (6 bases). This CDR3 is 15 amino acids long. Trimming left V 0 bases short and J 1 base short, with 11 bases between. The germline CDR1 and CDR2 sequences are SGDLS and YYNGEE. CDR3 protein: CASSVGTGESYEQYF. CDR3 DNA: TGTGCCAGCAGCGTAGGGACGGGAGAATCCTACGAGCAGTACTTC.

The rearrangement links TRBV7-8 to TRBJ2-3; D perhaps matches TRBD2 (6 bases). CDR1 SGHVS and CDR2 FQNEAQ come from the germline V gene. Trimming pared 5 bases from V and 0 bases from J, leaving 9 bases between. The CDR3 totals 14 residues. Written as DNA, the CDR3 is TGTGCCAGCAGCCGTAGCGGTAGCACAGATACGCAGTATTTT. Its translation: CASSRSGSTDTQYF.

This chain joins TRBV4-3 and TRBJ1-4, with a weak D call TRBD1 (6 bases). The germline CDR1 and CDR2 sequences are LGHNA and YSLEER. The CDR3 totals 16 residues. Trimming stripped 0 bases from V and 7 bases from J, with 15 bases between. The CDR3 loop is CASSQDSRGQGEKLFF. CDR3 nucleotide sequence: TGCGCCAGCAGCCAAGATAGTAGGGGACAAGGTGAAAAACTGTTTTTT.

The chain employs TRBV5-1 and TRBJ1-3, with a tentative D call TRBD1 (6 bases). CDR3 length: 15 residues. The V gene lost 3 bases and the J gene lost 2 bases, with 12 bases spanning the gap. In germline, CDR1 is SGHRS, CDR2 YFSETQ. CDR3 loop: CASSWATGPGNTIYF. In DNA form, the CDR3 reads TGCGCCAGCAGCTGGGCGACAGGACCTGGAAACACCATATATTTT.